The rows below give T cell receptor beta chains drawn from one sample of a study of human T cells and chemical hapten exposure. TCRdb re-called the RACE reads with MiXCR, one entry per CDR3 protein. This sample has around 340,000 distinct CDR3 sequences, with around 7% found just once. This specimen was whole blood, taken in connection with sensitization to the hapten diphenylcyclopropenone (DPC). The receptors shown here come from a woman between 18 and 30 years old with alopecia areata. Some clones in this sample may be carry-over from other donors' samples. The CDR3 runs from the conserved cysteine through the conserved F or W. The D gene is left open where the match is weak. Expanded clones get a size class; other rows say once, few or many, or leave the size out.

j_call,d_call,v_call,clone_size,cdr3_nt,cdr3_aa
TRBJ1-1,-,TRBV29-1,-,TGCAGCGCCGTACCGGAGAACACTGAAGCTTTCTTT,CSAVPENTEAFF
TRBJ2-7,-,TRBV6-5,-,TGTGCCAGCAGTTACTCCGGGCCCAACAGAGAATCCTACTACGAGCAGTACTTC,CASSYSGPNRESYYEQYF
TRBJ2-7,-,TRBV6-5,-,TGTGCCAGCAGGCCACTGACCTGGCCCTACGAGCAGTACTTC,CASRPLTWPYEQYF
TRBJ2-7,-,TRBV6-2/TRBV6-3,-,TGTGCCAGCAGTTACGTCAAGTACGAGCAGTACTTC,CASSYVKYEQYF
TRBJ2-5,TRBD1,TRBV25-1,-,TGTGCCAGCAGGTGGACAGGGGCCGGTGAGACCCAGTACTTC,CASRWTGAGETQYF
TRBJ2-5,TRBD1,TRBV7-2,-,TGTGCCAGCAGCTTAGGGGACAGAAAAGAGACCCAGTACTTC,CASSLGDRKETQYF
TRBJ2-2,-,TRBV27,few,TGTGCCAGCGGTCGAAAGGTGAACACCGGGGAGCTGTTTTTT,CASGRKVNTGELFF
TRBJ2-3,-,TRBV25-1,many,TGTGCCAGCAGGCCGGACTACCCCACAGATACGCAGTATTTT,CASRPDYPTDTQYF
TRBJ2-3,-,TRBV4-3,-,TGCGCCAGCAGCCAAGTCGCGGCGAGGGGGACAGATACGCAGTATTTT,CASSQVAARGTDTQYF
TRBJ2-3,TRBD2,TRBV6-5,many,TGTGCCAGCAGTCCCGGGACTAGCGGGGGAGAGGGTACGCAGTATTTT,CASSPGTSGGEGTQYF
TRBJ2-2,-,TRBV12-3/TRBV12-4,many,TGTGCCAGCAGCCCCATCGGCACCGGGGAGCTGTTTTTT,CASSPIGTGELFF
TRBJ1-4,TRBD1,TRBV5-1,many,TGCGCCAGCAGCTCAGAGGGGGCCGGTAATGAAAAACTGTTTTTT,CASSSEGAGNEKLFF
TRBJ2-3,-,TRBV20-1,many,TGCAGTGGGGGGGAGCCAGATACGCAGTATTTT,CSGGEPDTQYF
TRBJ2-1,-,TRBV2,few,TGTGCCAGCGGGGCAGGGCGCTCCTACAATGAGCAGTTCTTC,CASGAGRSYNEQFF
TRBJ1-6,-,TRBV13,-,TGTGCCAGCAGCCCTCCCGGGAAGGCACCCGGTTCACCCCTCCACTTT,CASSPPGKAPGSPLHF
TRBJ2-3,-,TRBV11-2,few,TGTGCCAGCAGCCCAAACGCGAGAATGACAGATACGCAGTATTTT,CASSPNARMTDTQYF
TRBJ2-7,-,TRBV9,many,TGTGCCAGCAGCGTAGACACTCATGCCTACGAGCAGTACTTC,CASSVDTHAYEQYF
TRBJ1-1,-,TRBV10-3,few,TGTGCCATCAGTGAAAGCAGGGGAAACACTGAAGCTTTCTTT,CAISESRGNTEAFF
TRBJ2-5,TRBD1,TRBV6-2/TRBV6-3,-,TGTGCCAGCAGTCGACCCGGGACAGCACAAACCCAGTACTTC,CASSRPGTAQTQYF
TRBJ1-6,-,TRBV27,few,TGTGCCAGCAGTTTCCAGGTTAATTCACCCCTCCACTTT,CASSFQVNSPLHF
TRBJ2-3,TRBD2,TRBV20-1,-,TGCAGTCTAGCGGGGGGCTCAGATACGCAGTATTTT,CSLAGGSDTQYF
TRBJ2-1,-,TRBV5-1,few,TGCGCCAGCAGCTCCATCAGGGGCGACAATGAGCAGTTCTTC,CASSSIRGDNEQFF
TRBJ2-5,TRBD1,TRBV23-1,-,TGCGCCACAGAGGACAGGGGTATTAAGACCCAGTACTTC,CATEDRGIKTQYF
TRBJ1-1,TRBD1,TRBV4-3,few,TGCGCCAGCAGCCAGACAGGGGTTGGGGAAATGAACACTGAAGCTTTCTTT,CASSQTGVGEMNTEAFF
TRBJ1-3,TRBD1,TRBV7-2,-,TGTGCCAGCAGCCCCCAGGGACAGGGACTCACGGGAAACACCATATATTTT,CASSPQGQGLTGNTIYF
TRBJ1-6,-,TRBV6-6,-,TGTGCCAGCAGTTATGACCCGGCCAGGGACAATTCACCCCTCCACTTT,CASSYDPARDNSPLHF
TRBJ2-3,-,TRBV10-3,many,TGTGCCATCAGTGGATCCATAGAAACAGGTCGCACAGATACGCAGTATTTT,CAISGSIETGRTDTQYF
TRBJ2-7,TRBD2,TRBV3-1,many,TGTGCCAGCAGCCGGAGCGGGGGCACCTACGAGCAGTACTTC,CASSRSGGTYEQYF
TRBJ1-5,TRBD1,TRBV10-3,many,TGTGCCATCAGTGAGTCGGACAGGGGGAGAAATCAGCCCCAGCATTTT,CAISESDRGRNQPQHF
TRBJ2-1,-,TRBV9,few,TGTGCCAGCAGCGGGTCAGGGGATCCCTACAATGAGCAGTTCTTC,CASSGSGDPYNEQFF
TRBJ2-2,-,TRBV6-1,-,TGTGCCAGCAGTGAATTAAGGGGGACCGGGGAGCTGTTTTTT,CASSELRGTGELFF
TRBJ1-6,TRBD1,TRBV27,-,TGTGCCAGCAGTTCCGACAGGGGTACCTATAATTCACCCCTCCACTTT,CASSSDRGTYNSPLHF
TRBJ2-5,TRBD2,TRBV12-3/TRBV12-4,-,TGTGCCAGCAGATCGGGACTAGCGGTTACGACCCAGTACTTC,CASRSGLAVTTQYF
TRBJ1-2,-,TRBV6-5,many,TGTGCCAGCAGTTACAAACAGGGCCCTAACTATGGCTACACCTTC,CASSYKQGPNYGYTF
TRBJ2-3,TRBD2,TRBV4-3,many,TGCGCCAGCAGCCAAGATAGATATTCGGGGGGTTCGAGCACAGATACGCAGTATTTT,CASSQDRYSGGSSTDTQYF
TRBJ2-7,-,TRBV7-9,many,TGTGCCAGCAGCTTAGATGCCGTGATGGCCCCCTTATACGAGCAGTACTTC,CASSLDAVMAPLYEQYF
TRBJ1-1,-,TRBV20-1,-,TGCAGTGCTAGGGGGGCAAACACTGAAGCTTTCTTT,CSARGANTEAFF
TRBJ1-2,-,TRBV6-2/TRBV6-3,-,TGTGCCAGCACGTCGAGAGGGGCCTATGGCTACACCTTC,CASTSRGAYGYTF
TRBJ2-1,TRBD2,TRBV7-8,few,TGTGCCAGCAGCCAGGGACTAGCGGGGGAGGATGAGCAGTTCTTC,CASSQGLAGEDEQFF
TRBJ1-2,TRBD1,TRBV11-2,many,TGTGCCAGCAGCCTGGACAGGGTTGTTGGCTACACCTTC,CASSLDRVVGYTF
TRBJ1-1,-,TRBV6-2/TRBV6-3,many,TGTGCCAGCAGCCAGGGGACTGAAGCTTTCTTT,CASSQGTEAFF
TRBJ2-1,TRBD1,TRBV2,few,TGTGCCAGCAGTTGGACGCGACAGGGGGCTGAGCAGTTCTTC,CASSWTRQGAEQFF